This T cell receptor (beta chain) emerged from a study of blood T cell repertoires in COVID-19. TCRdb's copy holds only in-frame clones and misses some; the assay was immunoSEQ multiplex PCR. The table includes approximately 350,000 clones, roughly 90% detected once. Sequenced: peripheral blood. The TCR sequence derives from a woman in her 30s with COVID-19, enrolled during active disease.

CDR3 nucleotides: TGTGCCAGCAGATATCCAGGGGGTAATGAAAAACTGTTTTTT. Residues: CASRYPGGNEKLFF. This rearrangement joins TRBV28 to TRBJ1-4, with 7 bases matching TRBD1. This CDR3 has 14 residues. Germline V CDR1 and CDR2: MDHEN, SYDVKM. Trimming cost V 6 bases and J 4 bases; bases outside gene matches: 5.